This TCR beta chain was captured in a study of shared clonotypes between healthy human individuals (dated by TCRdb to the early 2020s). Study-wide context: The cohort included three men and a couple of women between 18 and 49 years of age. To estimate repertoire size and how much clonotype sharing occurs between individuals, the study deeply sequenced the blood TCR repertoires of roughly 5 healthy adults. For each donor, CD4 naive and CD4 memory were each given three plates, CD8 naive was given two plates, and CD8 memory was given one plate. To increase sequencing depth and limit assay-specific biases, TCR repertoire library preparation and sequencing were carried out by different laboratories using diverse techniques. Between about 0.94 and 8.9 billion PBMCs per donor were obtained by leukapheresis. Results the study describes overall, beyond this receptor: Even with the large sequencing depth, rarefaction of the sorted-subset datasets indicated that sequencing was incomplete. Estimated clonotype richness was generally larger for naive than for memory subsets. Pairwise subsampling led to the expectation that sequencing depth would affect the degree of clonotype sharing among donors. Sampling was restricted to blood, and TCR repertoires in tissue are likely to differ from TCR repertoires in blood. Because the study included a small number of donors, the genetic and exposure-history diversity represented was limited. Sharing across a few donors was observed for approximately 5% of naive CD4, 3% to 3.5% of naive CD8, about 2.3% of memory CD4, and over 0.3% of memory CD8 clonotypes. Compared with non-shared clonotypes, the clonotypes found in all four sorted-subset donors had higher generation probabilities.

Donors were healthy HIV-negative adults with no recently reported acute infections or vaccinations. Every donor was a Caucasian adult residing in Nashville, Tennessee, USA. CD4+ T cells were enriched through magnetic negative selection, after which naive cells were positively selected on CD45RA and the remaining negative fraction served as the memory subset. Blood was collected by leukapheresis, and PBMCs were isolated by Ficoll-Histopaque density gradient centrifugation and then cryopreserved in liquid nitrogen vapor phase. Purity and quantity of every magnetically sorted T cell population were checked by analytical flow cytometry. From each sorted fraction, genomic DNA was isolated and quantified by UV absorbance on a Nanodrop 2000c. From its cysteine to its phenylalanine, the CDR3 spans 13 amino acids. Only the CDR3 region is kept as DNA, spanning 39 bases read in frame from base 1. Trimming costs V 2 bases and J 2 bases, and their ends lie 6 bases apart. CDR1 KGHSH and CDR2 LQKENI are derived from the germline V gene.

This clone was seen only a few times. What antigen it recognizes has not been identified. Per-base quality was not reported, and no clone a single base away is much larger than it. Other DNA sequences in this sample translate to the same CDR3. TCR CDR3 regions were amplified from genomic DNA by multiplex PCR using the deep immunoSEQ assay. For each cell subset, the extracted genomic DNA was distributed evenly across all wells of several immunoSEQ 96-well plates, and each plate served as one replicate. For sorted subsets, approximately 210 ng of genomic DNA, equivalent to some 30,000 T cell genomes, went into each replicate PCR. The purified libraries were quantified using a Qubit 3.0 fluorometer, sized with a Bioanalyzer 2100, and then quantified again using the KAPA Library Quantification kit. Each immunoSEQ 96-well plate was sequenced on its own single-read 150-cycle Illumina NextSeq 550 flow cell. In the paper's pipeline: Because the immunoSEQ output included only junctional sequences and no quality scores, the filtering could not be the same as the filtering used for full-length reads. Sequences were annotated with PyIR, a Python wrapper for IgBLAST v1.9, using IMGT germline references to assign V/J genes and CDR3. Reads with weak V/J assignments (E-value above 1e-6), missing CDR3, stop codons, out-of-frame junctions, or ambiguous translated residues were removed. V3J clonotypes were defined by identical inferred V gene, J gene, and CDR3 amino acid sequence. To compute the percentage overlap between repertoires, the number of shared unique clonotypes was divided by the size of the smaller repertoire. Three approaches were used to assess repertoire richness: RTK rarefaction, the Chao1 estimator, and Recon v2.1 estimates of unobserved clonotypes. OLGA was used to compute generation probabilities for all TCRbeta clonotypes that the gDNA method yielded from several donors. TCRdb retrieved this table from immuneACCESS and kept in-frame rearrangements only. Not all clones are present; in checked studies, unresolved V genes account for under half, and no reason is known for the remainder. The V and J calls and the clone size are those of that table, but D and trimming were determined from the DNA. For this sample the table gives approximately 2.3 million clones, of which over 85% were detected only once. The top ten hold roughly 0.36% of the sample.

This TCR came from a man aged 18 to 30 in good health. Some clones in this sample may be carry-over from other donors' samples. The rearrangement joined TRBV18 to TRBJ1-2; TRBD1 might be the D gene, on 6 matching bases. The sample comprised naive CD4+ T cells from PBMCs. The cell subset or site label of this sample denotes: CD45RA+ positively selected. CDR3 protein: CASSPDRNYGYTF. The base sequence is TGTGCCAGCTCACCAGACAGGAACTATGGCTACACCTTC.